Shown below are 9 T cell receptor beta chains from a single sample sequenced in a study of blood T cell repertoires in COVID-19. The repertoire was sequenced with immunoSEQ multiplex PCR; TCRdb's copy has only in-frame clones and lacks some. Of over 55,000 clones in the sample, approximately 87% were seen once. Sequencing was done on a sample of peripheral blood. These receptors all stem from a man aged 45-65 years with active COVID-19.

The chain combines TRBV11-2 with TRBJ2-1; maybe TRBD2 (7 bases). Germline CDR1 and CDR2: SGHAT and FQNNGV. V gave up 5 bases and J gave up 2 bases, with 19 bases separating them. This CDR3 region has 17 residues. The CDR3 loop reads CASSDPPPRGPYNEQFF. The DNA of the CDR3 is TGTGCCAGCAGCGACCCGCCCCCGCGGGGGCCCTACAATGAGCAGTTCTTC.

The V gene is TRBV5-1, the J gene TRBJ2-3; D is unresolved. Germline V CDR1 and CDR2: SGHRS, YFSETQ. The CDR3 extends over 14 amino acids. Trimming took 0 bases from V and 1 from J, leaving 6 bases between them. As DNA, the CDR3 is TGCGCCAGCAGCTTGGAACGGGGCACAGATACGCAGTATTTT. Its translation: CASSLERGTDTQYF.

The chain joins TRBV5-5 to TRBJ1-1; TRBD1 might be the D (6 bases). CDR1 SGHKS and CDR2 YYEKEE come from the germline V gene (reference sequence). The CDR3 is 15 amino acids. Trimming shortened V by 3 bases and J by 0 bases, and 12 bases separated the two germline ends. CDR3 sequence: CASSSITGMNTEAFF. The CDR3 DNA reads TGTGCCAGCAGCTCTATTACAGGGATGAACACTGAAGCTTTCTTT.

This sequence joins TRBV7-2 and TRBJ1-4; the match to TRBD1 covers 9 bases. J was trimmed by 2 bases and V by 3 bases; bases with no gene match: 4. This CDR3 is built from 16 residues. CDR1 is SGHTA, CDR2 FQGNSA, per germline. The CDR3 bases are TGTGCCAGCAGCTTTGACGGGACAGGGACTAATGAAAAACTGTTTTTT. Translation gives CASSFDGTGTNEKLFF.

This clone was recorded once. The DNA of the CDR3 is TGTGCCAGCAGCGTAGCAGGGGCTGGAAACACCATATATTTT. Translation gives CASSVAGAGNTIYF. The chain carries TRBV9 and TRBJ1-3; maybe TRBD1 (6 bases). The CDR3 length is 14 residues. The V gene's germline CDR1 is SGDLS and CDR2 YYNGEE. V lost 0 bases and J lost 2, with 6 bases in between.

The chain couples TRBV3-1 (or the pseudogene TRBV3-2) to TRBJ2-2, with D possibly TRBD2 on 6 matching bases. This CDR3 has 15 residues. The germline gives CDR1 LGHDT, CDR2 YNNKEL (reference sequence). V lost 7 bases to trimming and J lost 6 bases, with 18 bases between them. The DNA for the CDR3 is TGTGCCAGCAAGGGGTGTTACGGGGGAGCCGGGGAGCTGTTTTTT. This sequence encodes CASKGCYGGAGELFF.

The chain is built from TRBV27 and TRBJ2-7; 7 positions match TRBD1. From germline, CDR1 is MNHEY and CDR2 SMNVEV (reference sequence). V lost 7 bases and J lost 6; bases outside the gene matches: 15. The CDR3 has 15 amino acids. The CDR3 is CASTFTGDDGCEQYF. The CDR3 DNA reads TGTGCCAGCACCTTTACAGGGGACGACGGGTGCGAGCAGTACTTC.

V and J are TRBV19 and TRBJ2-7; 8 bases match TRBD1. CDR1 and CDR2 (germline): LNHDA, SQIVND (reference sequence). This CDR3 spans 14 amino acids. V gave up 7 bases and J gave up 2 bases; unmatched junction bases: 7. As DNA, the CDR3 is TGTGCCAGTAACCCCGGACAGGGCACCTACGAGCAGTACTTC. This gives the protein CASNPGQGTYEQYF.

The chain employs TRBV4-2 and TRBJ2-3; TRBD2 agrees at 13 bases. V lost 4 bases to trimming and J lost 5 bases; unmatched junction nucleotides: 6. The length of the CDR3 is 16 residues. Germline CDR1 is LGHNA and CDR2 is YNFKEQ. The CDR3 spells CASSPELAGGRDTQYF. As DNA, the CDR3 is TGTGCCAGCAGCCCAGAACTAGCGGGGGGGCGAGATACGCAGTATTTT.